This T cell receptor beta chain emerged from a study of shared clonotypes between healthy human individuals. Germline V CDR1 and CDR2: SGHNT, YENEEA. Trimming stripped 4 bases from V and 0 bases from J, with 17 bases between. CDR3 length: 17 amino acids. Using immunoSEQ multiplex PCR, the repertoire was profiled, and TCRdb retains in-frame clones only, with some absent. The sample carries under 2.5 million clones, 85% to 95% recorded once. This sequence originates from a man aged 18 to 30 in good health. Some clones in this sample may be carry-over from other donors' samples. The chain uses TRBV11-3 and TRBJ2-3; D possibly corresponds to TRBD2 (6 bases). The sample comprised naive CD4+ T cells from PBMCs. Specified subset: CD45RA+ positively selected. The CDR3 region has the DNA TGTGCCAGCAGCTCGGGTCTCGACGGGGGAAGCACAGATACGCAGTATTTT. It specifies CASSSGLDGGSTDTQYF. The full variable domain, rest sourced from reference TRBV11-3 and TRBJ2-3, is EAGVVQSPRYKIIEKKQPVAFWCNPISGHNTLYWYLQNLGQGPELLIRYENEEAVDDSQLPKDRFSAERLKGVDSTLKIQPAELGDSAVYLCASSSGLDGGSTDTQYFGPGTRLTVL.